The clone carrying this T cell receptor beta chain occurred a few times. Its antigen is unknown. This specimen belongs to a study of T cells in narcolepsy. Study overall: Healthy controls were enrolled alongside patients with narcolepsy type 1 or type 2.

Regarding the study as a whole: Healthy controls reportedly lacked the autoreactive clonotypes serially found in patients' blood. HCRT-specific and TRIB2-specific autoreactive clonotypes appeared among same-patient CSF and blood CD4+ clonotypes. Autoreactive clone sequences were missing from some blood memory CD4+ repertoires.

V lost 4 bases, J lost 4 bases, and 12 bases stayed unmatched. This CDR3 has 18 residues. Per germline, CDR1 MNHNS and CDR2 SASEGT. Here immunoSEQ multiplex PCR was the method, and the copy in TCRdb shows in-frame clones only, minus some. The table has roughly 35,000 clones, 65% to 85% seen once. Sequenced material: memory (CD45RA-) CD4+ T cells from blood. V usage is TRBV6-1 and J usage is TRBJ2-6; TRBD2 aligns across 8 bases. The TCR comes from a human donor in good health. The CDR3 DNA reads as TGTGCCAGCAGTGCAATAGCGGGGAGTCCGGGAGGGGCCAACGTCCTGACTTTC. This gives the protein CASSAIAGSPGGANVLTF.